These T cell receptor beta chains were read from a single sample in a study of T cell responses to AZD1222 COVID-19 vaccine. Data came from immunoSEQ multiplex PCR; TCRdb stores just in-frame clones and leaves some out. The sample contains 130,000 to 150,000 clones, approximately 90% of which appear only once. Specimen: peripheral blood, collected on day 0 of AZD1222 vaccination. The receptor source for this set is an adult in good health. The CDR3 runs from the conserved cysteine through the conserved F or W. Fields, in order: J gene, V gene, clone size, D gene, CDR3 protein, CDR3 DNA. D genes are given only for firm matches. Rows give clone size only sometimes, using once, few, many, or a class for an expanded clone.

>TRBJ2-7|TRBV6-2/TRBV6-3|few|TRBD2
CASSRTSGGNEQYF
TGTGCCAGCAGTCGGACTAGCGGGGGGAACGAGCAGTACTTC
>TRBJ1-4|TRBV19|NA|TRBD1
CASRPPGQGAIGNEKLFF
TGTGCCAGTAGACCCCCCGGGCAGGGGGCCATTGGTAATGAAAAACTGTTTTTT
>TRBJ2-2|TRBV10-3|NA|NA
CATHGAHDTGELFF
TGTGCCACCCATGGGGCCCATGACACCGGGGAGCTGTTTTTT
>TRBJ1-5|TRBV27|NA|NA
CASSLSGGRSNQPQHF
TGTGCCAGCAGTTTATCGGGGGGCAGGAGCAATCAGCCCCAGCATTTT
>TRBJ1-1|TRBV19|NA|TRBD1
CASSRDRETEAFF
TGTGCCAGTAGCAGGGACAGGGAGACTGAAGCTTTCTTT
>TRBJ2-4|TRBV19|few|NA
CASSDGGLAKNIQYF
TGTGCCAGTAGTGACGGGGGACTGGCCAAAAACATTCAGTACTTC
>TRBJ2-2|TRBV5-1|NA|NA
CASSSRKGVTGELFF
TGCGCCAGCAGCTCCCGGAAGGGCGTGACCGGGGAGCTGTTTTTT
>TRBJ2-2|TRBV6-2/TRBV6-3|NA|NA
CASSYSGNTGELFF
TGTGCCAGCAGTTACTCTGGGAACACCGGGGAGCTGTTTTTT
>TRBJ1-1|TRBV29-1|NA|NA
CSVERGLLTFF
TGCAGCGTTGAAAGGGGACTTCTAACTTTCTTT
>TRBJ2-1|TRBV9|NA|NA
CASSVVLDNEQFF
TGTGCCAGCAGCGTAGTTCTTGACAATGAGCAGTTCTTC
>TRBJ2-7|TRBV12-3/TRBV12-4|NA|NA
CASSSGGGEQYF
TGTGCCAGCAGTTCGGGGGGCGGCGAGCAGTACTTC
>TRBJ2-2|TRBV29-1|NA|TRBD1
CSVRQGVDTGELFF
TGCAGCGTTAGGCAGGGGGTCGACACCGGGGAGCTGTTTTTT
>TRBJ2-3|TRBV21-1|NA|NA
CASSKAVAVIDSDTQYF
TGTGCCAGCAGCAAAGCCGTAGCGGTTATCGATTCAGATACGCAGTATTTT
>TRBJ1-3|TRBV2|NA|TRBD1
CASSGDRESGNTIYF
TGTGCCAGCAGTGGGGACAGGGAATCTGGAAACACCATATATTTT
>TRBJ1-1|TRBV28|NA|NA
CATRTDLMNTEAFF
TGTGCCACCAGGACAGACCTTATGAACACTGAAGCTTTCTTT
>TRBJ2-6|TRBV24-1|NA|NA
CATSSRAGANVLTF
TGTGCCACCAGTAGCAGGGCTGGGGCCAACGTCCTGACTTTC
>TRBJ2-3|TRBV11-3|NA|TRBD2
CASSLGTSGRTDTQYF
TGTGCCAGCAGCTTAGGGACTAGCGGGAGAACAGATACGCAGTATTTT
>TRBJ1-6|TRBV6-5|NA|TRBD1
CASSRQGEKSPLHF
TGTGCCAGCAGCCGACAGGGGGAAAAGTCACCCCTCCACTTT
>TRBJ1-1|TRBV28|NA|NA
CASTVRMGGEAFF
TGTGCCAGCACCGTTCGAATGGGGGGGGAAGCTTTCTTT
>TRBJ2-3|TRBV5-5|NA|TRBD2
CASSPGTSTTDTQYF
TGTGCCAGCAGCCCCGGGACTAGCACCACAGATACGCAGTATTTT
>TRBJ2-7|TRBV2|few|NA
CASRIEGDYEQYF
TGTGCCAGCAGAATAGAAGGAGACTACGAGCAGTACTTC
>TRBJ1-2|TRBV7-9|NA|NA
CASSPRVANYGYTF
TGTGCCAGCAGCCCCAGGGTGGCTAACTATGGCTACACCTTC
>TRBJ1-6|TRBV5-8|NA|TRBD1
CASSQRLTGVVSPLHF
TGTGCCAGCAGCCAAAGGTTAACAGGGGTGGTTTCACCCCTCCACTTT
>TRBJ2-2|TRBV10-3|NA|NA
CAITAKGGTGELFF
TGTGCCATCACTGCAAAGGGGGGCACCGGGGAGCTGTTTTTT
>TRBJ1-5|TRBV10-2|NA|NA
CASRARGDGNQPQHF
TGCGCCAGCAGGGCCAGGGGCGACGGCAATCAGCCCCAGCATTTT
>TRBJ2-6|TRBV2|NA|NA
CASSGGQLSSGANVLTF
TGTGCCAGCAGTGGAGGACAGCTTAGCTCTGGGGCCAACGTCCTGACTTTC
>TRBJ1-6|TRBV9|NA|TRBD1
CASSSGTGKNSPLHF
TGTGCCAGCAGCTCCGGGACAGGGAAAAATTCACCCCTCCACTTT
>TRBJ1-2|TRBV6-2/TRBV6-3|NA|TRBD1
CASSPMDRAFFDGYTF
TGTGCCAGCAGTCCCATGGACAGGGCTTTTTTCGATGGCTACACCTTC
>TRBJ1-2|TRBV14|NA|NA
CASSQEQFYGYTF
TGTGCCAGCAGCCAAGAACAGTTCTATGGCTACACCTTC
>TRBJ1-2|TRBV28|NA|NA
CASSLPRTYGYTF
TGTGCCAGCAGTTTGCCCAGGACCTATGGCTACACCTTC
>TRBJ2-1|TRBV29-1|NA|TRBD1
CSVEGQGLIDEQFF
TGCAGCGTTGAAGGACAGGGGCTAATCGATGAGCAGTTCTTC
>TRBJ2-2|TRBV29-1|NA|NA
CSVVSGELFF
TGCAGCGTTGTTTCCGGGGAGCTGTTTTTT
>TRBJ1-2|TRBV2|NA|TRBD1
CASSEGTGFGGYTF
TGTGCCAGCAGTGAAGGGACAGGATTCGGTGGCTACACCTTC
>TRBJ2-5|TRBV3-1/TRBV3-2|once|NA
CASSLTELAGSDF
TGTGCCAGCAGCCTCACGGAACTGGCGGGGTCCGACTTC
>TRBJ2-2|TRBV9|NA|NA
CASSVGGQPLGELFF
TGTGCCAGCAGCGTAGGTGGACAACCCCTCGGGGAGCTGTTTTTT
>TRBJ1-2|TRBV27|NA|NA
CASSPGPTNYGYTF
TGTGCCAGCAGTCCAGGGCCCACTAACTATGGCTACACCTTC
>TRBJ2-5|TRBV3-1/TRBV3-2|once|NA
CASSRLNPSGETQYF
TGTGCCAGCAGTCGCCTTAACCCCAGCGGGGAGACCCAGTACTTC
>TRBJ1-3|TRBV19|NA|NA
CASTQWRGSSGNTIYF
TGTGCCAGCACCCAATGGCGGGGAAGCTCTGGAAACACCATATATTTT
>TRBJ1-1|TRBV6-5|NA|NA
CASSYIPSNTEAFF
TGTGCCAGCAGTTACATACCATCGAACACTGAAGCTTTCTTT
>TRBJ1-6|TRBV2|NA|TRBD1
CASSEYGNRGNSPLHF
TGTGCCAGCAGTGAATATGGGAACAGGGGTAATTCACCCCTCCACTTT
>TRBJ1-3|TRBV10-3|NA|TRBD1
CAITENRGGNTIYF
TGTGCCATCACCGAAAACAGGGGTGGAAACACCATATATTTT
>TRBJ1-1|TRBV29-1|NA|NA
CSSTWGGNTEAFF
TGCAGCTCTACCTGGGGGGGAAACACTGAAGCTTTCTTT
>TRBJ2-7|TRBV6-5|NA|NA
CASSYSNQGDEQYF
TGTGCCAGCAGTTACTCGAATCAAGGGGACGAGCAGTACTTC
>TRBJ2-1|TRBV2|NA|TRBD2
CAGGGLAGVGEQFF
TGTGCCGGGGGTGGACTAGCAGGGGTCGGTGAGCAGTTCTTC
>TRBJ1-5|TRBV21-1|NA|NA
CASYRGTQPQHF
TGTGCCAGCTACAGGGGGACCCAGCCCCAGCATTTT
>TRBJ2-5|TRBV27|NA|TRBD2
CASSPSAGAPETQYF
TGTGCCAGCAGTCCGTCAGCGGGGGCCCCAGAGACCCAGTACTTC
>TRBJ2-5|TRBV7-2|NA|NA
CASSLPGGRETQYF
TGTGCCAGCAGCCTGCCGGGGGGCCGAGAGACCCAGTACTTC
>TRBJ1-6|TRBV19|NA|NA
CASSRGNDNSPLHF
TGTGCCAGTAGCCGGGGTAATGATAATTCACCCCTCCACTTT
>TRBJ2-7|TRBV4-1|NA|TRBD2
CASSQGTSGAYEQYF
TGCGCCAGCAGCCAGGGGACTAGCGGAGCCTACGAGCAGTACTTC
>TRBJ2-3|TRBV7-9|once|TRBD2
CASSLIAGGTGDTQYF
TGTGCCAGCAGCTTGATAGCGGGAGGGACGGGGGATACGCAGTATTTT
>TRBJ2-7|TRBV5-8|NA|NA
CASSLYQAYEQYF
TGTGCCAGCAGCTTGTATCAGGCCTACGAGCAGTACTTC
>TRBJ1-1|TRBV28|NA|NA
CASSSDRTIGEAFF
TGTGCCAGCAGTTCTGACCGCACCATAGGTGAAGCTTTCTTT